The TCR beta chain described here comes from a study of early T cells in non-severe SARS-CoV-2 infection. TCRdb recomputed calls from the 5' RACE reads with MiXCR, one row per CDR3 protein. The data contain 40,000 to 45,000 distinct CDR3 sequences, 4.7% of them singletons. The CDR3 is made up of 17 amino acids. V gave up 1 base and J gave up 4 bases; unmatched junction bases: 10. CDR1 and CDR2 (germline): WNHNN, SYGVQD (reference sequence). The sequencing input was whole blood. This TCR derives from an adult who was a healthcare worker with PCR-confirmed SARS-CoV-2 infection or an uninfected control (not recorded which). V gene TRBV10-1 combines with J gene TRBJ2-7; 10 bases map to TRBD2. CDR3 residues: CASSEFLPSGSGYEQYF. As DNA, the CDR3 is TGCGCCAGCAGTGAGTTTCTCCCTAGCGGGAGTGGGTACGAGCAGTACTTC.